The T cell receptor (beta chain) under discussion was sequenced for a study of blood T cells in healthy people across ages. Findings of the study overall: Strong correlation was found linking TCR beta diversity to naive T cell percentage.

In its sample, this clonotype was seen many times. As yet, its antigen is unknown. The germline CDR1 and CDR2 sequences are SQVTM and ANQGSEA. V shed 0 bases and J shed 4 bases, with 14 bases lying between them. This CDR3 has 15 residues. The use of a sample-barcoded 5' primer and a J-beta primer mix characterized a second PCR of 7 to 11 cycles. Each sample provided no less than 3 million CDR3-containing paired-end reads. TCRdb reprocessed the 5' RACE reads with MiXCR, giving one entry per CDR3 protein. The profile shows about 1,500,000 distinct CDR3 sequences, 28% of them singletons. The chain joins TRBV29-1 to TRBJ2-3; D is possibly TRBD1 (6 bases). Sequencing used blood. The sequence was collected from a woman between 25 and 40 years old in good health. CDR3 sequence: CSVEDRGRLADTQYF. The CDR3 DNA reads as TGCAGCGTTGAAGACAGGGGAAGATTGGCAGATACGCAGTATTTT.